The T cell receptor beta chain described here comes from a study of spatial heterogeneity in lung cancer. Study overall: Tumor regions showed TCR transcript counts that correlated strongly with a T cell module score from matched bulk RNA-seq.

Via MiXCR, TCRdb re-called the 5' RACE reads, giving one row per CDR3 protein. The sample contains several thousand distinct CDR3 sequences, roughly 15% of which appear only once. Time point reported: sample taken at primary tumor resection. The donors comprised around 76 untreated early-stage non-small cell lung cancer patients. CDR1 is SGHRS, CDR2 YFSETQ, per germline. The ends were cut back, 0 bases at V and 6 bases at J, with 11 bases in the middle. The CDR3 is 14 amino acids. By share, this clonotype ranks as medium-sized. Its antigen is as yet unknown. Overall study results and limits: Mutation counts in tumors were tracked by counts of expanded intratumoral alpha and beta TCRs.

This rearrangement joins TRBV5-1 to TRBJ2-3, with D maybe TRBD2 (6 bases). The sample in question was lung tumor tissue, obtained at surgery. The source of this sequence is a male donor with early-stage non-small cell lung cancer. This CDR3 is CASSLGWTTDTQYF. The CDR3 region has the DNA TGCGCCAGCAGCTTGGGATGGACTACCGATACGCAGTATTTT.